The 18 T cell receptor beta chains in this list originate from one sample, sequenced in a study of T-cell reconstitution after alpha-beta-depleted transplantation in children. Unique molecular identifiers were incorporated into the prepared TCRbeta library. TCRdb recomputed calls from the PCR reads with MiXCR, one row per CDR3 protein. The top ten hold approximately 4.5% of the sample, which has approximately 800,000 distinct CDR3 sequences, about 15% seen once. The sample in question was PBMCs, mostly from graft donor cells, obtained 360 days after TCRalphabeta/CD19-depleted stem cell transplant. All receptors derive from a male patient between 5 and 17 years old who had a stem cell transplant for acute lymphoblastic leukemia, so the T cells may come from the graft donor.

This clonotype turned up a few times. The chain has TRBV5-1 and TRBJ2-1, with D perhaps being TRBD1 or TRBD2 (6 bases each). The V gene's germline CDR1 is SGHRS and CDR2 YFSETQ. The CDR3 covers 17 residues. Trimming took 5 bases from V and 0 from J, leaving 18 bases between them. The CDR3, as DNA: TGCGCCAGCAGGCGGACTTTAGCGGACAGCTCCTACAATGAGCAGTTCTTC. Protein product: CASRRTLADSSYNEQFF.

This rearrangement joins TRBV3-1 to TRBJ2-7; 10 positions match TRBD2. CDR3 size: 14 residues. The junction had 8 bases not matched to a gene; V was cut back by 7 bases and J by 5 bases. Germline assignment: CDR1 LGHDT and CDR2 YNNKEL (reference sequence). As DNA, the CDR3 is TGTGCCAGCATCGGAGCGGGAGGGCCCCACGAGCAGTACTTC. Amino acids: CASIGAGGPHEQYF.

This rearrangement joins TRBV27 to TRBJ1-2, with D perhaps matching TRBD1 (5 bases). Trimming removed 1 base from V and 3 bases from J, with 15 bases in between. CDR3 length: 16 amino acids. CDR1 is MNHEY, CDR2 SMNVEV, per germline (reference sequence). CDR3 amino acids: CASSLYVAEGYYGYTF. The CDR3 bases are TGTGCCAGCAGTTTATATGTCGCGGAGGGGTACTATGGCTACACCTTC.

In this sample, this clonotype turned up many times. The chain joins TRBV24-1 to TRBJ2-6, with D perhaps TRBD1 (5 bases). From germline, CDR1 is KGHDR and CDR2 SFDVKD. V was trimmed by 3 bases and J by 2 bases, leaving 19 bases between them. The CDR3 has 19 amino acids. This CDR3 is CATSDPRQSQGPGANVLTF. CDR3 sequence (DNA): TGTGCCACCAGTGATCCCCGACAGTCCCAAGGCCCTGGGGCCAACGTCCTGACTTTC.

This clonotype occurred a few times. The chain is built from TRBV24-1 and TRBJ2-5; maybe TRBD1 (5 bases). The germline V gene encodes CDR1 KGHDR and CDR2 SFDVKD. This CDR3 is 13 amino acids long. Trimming stripped 4 bases from V and 0 bases from J, with 5 bases between. Here the CDR3 reads CATSDRDQETQYF. The CDR3, as DNA: TGTGCCACCAGTGACAGGGACCAAGAGACCCAGTACTTC.

The chain carries TRBV20-1 and TRBJ1-5; 9 positions agree with TRBD1. The CDR3 spans 14 residues. Germline CDR1 reads DFQATT; CDR2 reads SNEGSKA (reference sequence). Losses at the gene ends were 4 bases for V and 1 base for J; bases not matched to a gene: 2. The CDR3, as DNA: TGCAGTGCTAAGACAGGGGGGAGCAATCAGCCCCAGCATTTT. Translating it yields CSAKTGGSNQPQHF.

The J gene is TRBJ2-7, the V gene TRBV29-1; 9 bases align to TRBD1. CDR1 is SQVTM and CDR2 is ANQGSEA in the germline V gene. The CDR3 extends over 14 amino acids. Trimming at V came to 4 bases and at J to 3 bases, leaving 7 bases not matched to a gene. CDR3 sequence (DNA): TGCAGCGTTGTGGGGGTGGGACAGGGCTACGAGCAGTACTTC. It encodes CSVVGVGQGYEQYF.

The rearrangement links TRBV9 to TRBJ2-2; D not certain. The V end was cut by 6 bases, the J end by 5 bases, with 5 bases between. The V gene's germline CDR1 is SGDLS and CDR2 YYNGEE. This CDR3 has 11 residues. Here the CDR3 DNA reads TGTGCCAGCATGAGTACCGGGGAGCTGTTTTTT. Translation gives CASMSTGELFF. Together with reference TRBV9 and TRBJ2-2, the CDR3 gives the full variable domain: DSGVTQTPKHLITATGQRVTLRCSPRSGDLSVYWYQQSLDQGLQFLIQYYNGEERAKGNILERFSAQQFPDLHSELNLSSLELGDSALYFCASMSTGELFFGEGSRLTVL.

V is TRBV27 and J is TRBJ2-1; D is ambiguous. The CDR3 runs 14 residues. V lost 4 bases and J lost 7, with 14 bases in between. Looked up from germline, CDR1 is MNHEY and CDR2 is SMNVEV (reference sequence). CDR3 protein: CASSSTRVGNEQFF. In DNA, the CDR3 is TGTGCCAGCAGTTCCACAAGGGTGGGTAATGAGCAGTTCTTC.

V is TRBV3-1 and J is TRBJ2-1; D unresolved. The CDR3 is 13 amino acids. In germline, CDR1 is LGHDT, CDR2 YNNKEL (reference sequence). V was shortened by 1 base and J by 8 bases, with 9 bases between the two germline ends. The CDR3 DNA reads TGTGCCAGCAGCCAAGGAAGCATCCATGAGCAGTTCTTC. Translated, it gives CASSQGSIHEQFF.

This clonotype appeared a few times. CDR3 coding DNA: TGTGCCAGCAGTTTAGGAGGACAAACTGCGAGGGCTTTCTTT. Translating it yields CASSLGGQTARAFF. The chain employs TRBV12-3 or TRBV12-4 and TRBJ1-1, with TRBD1 as a possible D gene (5 bases). The V end was cut by 1 base, the J end by 11 bases, with 17 bases between. The CDR3 extends over 14 amino acids.

This clonotype was detected only a few times. This sequence joins TRBV5-1 and TRBJ2-1; no clear D gene. CDR3 length: 15 amino acids. The V gene lost 0 bases and the J gene lost 2 bases, with 9 bases spanning the gap. Germline V gene lookup returns CDR1 SGHRS and CDR2 YFSETQ. The CDR3, as DNA: TGCGCCAGCAGCTTGGGGGGTTGGGCCTACAATGAGCAGTTCTTC. Translating it yields CASSLGGWAYNEQFF.

The chain links TRBV13 to TRBJ2-1; the D is unclear. Trimming took off 4 bases at V and 9 bases at J, with 13 bases between the two ends. The CDR3 contains 13 residues. Looked up from germline, CDR1 is PRHDT and CDR2 is FYEKMQ (reference sequence). CDR3 amino acids: CASSYLLPGEQFF. The CDR3 region has the DNA TGTGCCAGCAGCTATCTCCTCCCGGGTGAGCAGTTCTTC.

The V and J genes are TRBV18 and TRBJ2-5; tentatively, D is TRBD1 (6 bases). This CDR3 spans 15 amino acids. The germline V gene encodes CDR1 KGHSH and CDR2 LQKENI. Trimming took 0 bases from V and 4 from J, leaving 12 bases between them. The CDR3 DNA follows: TGTGCCAGCTCACCACCGTGGCCAGGGGTAGAGACCCAGTACTTC. Encoded protein: CASSPPWPGVETQYF.

The chain uses TRBV7-6 and TRBJ1-2, with D unresolved. Per the germline V gene, CDR1 is SGHVS and CDR2 is FNYEAQ. V lost 4 bases and J 8 bases, leaving 14 bases between the germline ends. CDR3 length: 13 amino acids. The CDR3 here is CASSSDGVRGYTF. In nucleotides, the CDR3 is TGTGCCAGCAGCTCCGACGGGGTCCGGGGCTACACCTTC.

The table lists this clonotype with a few counts. The V and J genes are TRBV7-9 and TRBJ1-2, with unresolved D. Germline CDR1 and CDR2: SEHNR and FQNEAQ (reference sequence). Trimming stripped 4 bases from V and 0 bases from J, with 6 bases between. The CDR3 consists of 13 residues. CDR3 in DNA: TGTGCCAGCAGCTCAGATGCTAACTATGGCTACACCTTC. It translates to CASSSDANYGYTF.

This clonotype was found a few times. This rearrangement joins TRBV25-1 to TRBJ2-7, with D possibly TRBD2 on 5 matching bases. The CDR3 is 15 amino acids. Germline CDR1 is MGHDK and CDR2 is SYGVNS. With 6 bases removed from V and 0 bases from J, the gap between germline ends came to 15 bases. CDR3 sequence reads: CASRARNGNSYEQYF. Here the CDR3 DNA reads TGTGCCAGCAGGGCCCGAAACGGGAACTCCTACGAGCAGTACTTC.

The chain uses TRBV30 and TRBJ2-5; 13 bases match TRBD2. The CDR3 contains 14 residues. V gave up 5 bases and J gave up 5 bases; unmatched junction bases: 5. Germline values: CDR1 GTSNPN, CDR2 SVGIG (reference sequence). The CDR3 nucleotides are TGTGCCTGGGTACTAGCGGGAGGGGCGGAGACCCAGTACTTC. Encoded protein: CAWVLAGGAETQYF.